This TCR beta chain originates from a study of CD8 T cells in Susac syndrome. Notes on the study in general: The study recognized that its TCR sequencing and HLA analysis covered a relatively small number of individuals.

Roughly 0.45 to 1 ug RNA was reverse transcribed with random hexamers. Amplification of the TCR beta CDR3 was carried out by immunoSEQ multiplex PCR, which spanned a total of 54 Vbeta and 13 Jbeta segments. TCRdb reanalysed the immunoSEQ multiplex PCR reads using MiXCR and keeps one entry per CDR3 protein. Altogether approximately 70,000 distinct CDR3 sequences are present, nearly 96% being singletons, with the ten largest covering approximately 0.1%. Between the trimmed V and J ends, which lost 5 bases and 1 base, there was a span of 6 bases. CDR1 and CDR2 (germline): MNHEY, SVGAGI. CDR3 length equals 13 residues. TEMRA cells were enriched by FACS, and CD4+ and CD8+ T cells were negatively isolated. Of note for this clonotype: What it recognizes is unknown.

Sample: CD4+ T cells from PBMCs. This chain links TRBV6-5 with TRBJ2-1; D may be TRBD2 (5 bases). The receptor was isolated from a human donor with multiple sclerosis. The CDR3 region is CASSRGSYNEQFF. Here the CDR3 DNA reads TGTGCCAGCAGTCGGGGATCCTACAATGAGCAGTTCTTC.